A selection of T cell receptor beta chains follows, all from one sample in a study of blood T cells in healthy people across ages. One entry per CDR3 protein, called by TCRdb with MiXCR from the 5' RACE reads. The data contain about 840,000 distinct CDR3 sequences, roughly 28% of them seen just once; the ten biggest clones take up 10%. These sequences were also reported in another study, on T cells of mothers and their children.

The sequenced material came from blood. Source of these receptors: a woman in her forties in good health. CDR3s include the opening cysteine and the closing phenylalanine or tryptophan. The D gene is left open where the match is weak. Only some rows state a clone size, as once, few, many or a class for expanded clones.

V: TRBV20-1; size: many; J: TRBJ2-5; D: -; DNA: TGCAGTGCTAGGGAGGCTAATACCCAGTACTTC; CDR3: CSAREANTQYF
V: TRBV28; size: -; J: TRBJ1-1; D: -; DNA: TGTGCCAGCAGTTCCGACACGGTGAACACTGAAGCTTTCTTT; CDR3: CASSSDTVNTEAFF
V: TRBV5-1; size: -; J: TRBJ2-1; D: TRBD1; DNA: TGCGCCAGCAACAGGGGACGGGGCAATGAGCAGTTCTTC; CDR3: CASNRGRGNEQFF
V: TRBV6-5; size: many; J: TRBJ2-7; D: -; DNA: TGTGCCAGCAGTTACTCGTTGGGGCAGGGGAGGGAGCAGTACTTC; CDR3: CASSYSLGQGREQYF
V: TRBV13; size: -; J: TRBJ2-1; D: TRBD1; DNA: TGTGCCAGCAGCTCCCAGACAGGGGCACAGCTCAATGAGCAGTTCTTC; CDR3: CASSSQTGAQLNEQFF
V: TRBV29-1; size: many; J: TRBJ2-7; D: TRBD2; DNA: TGCAGCGTTGTCGGGGGGGGTGTCTCCTACGAGCAGTACTTC; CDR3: CSVVGGGVSYEQYF
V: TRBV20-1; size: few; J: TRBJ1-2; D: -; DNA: TGCAGTGCTGCCGACAGGCAATGCTATGGCTACACCTTC; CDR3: CSAADRQCYGYTF
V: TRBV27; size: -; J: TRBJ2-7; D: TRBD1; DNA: TGTGCCAGCAGTTTATACCGGGACAGGGGGCCGTACGAGCAGTACTTC; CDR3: CASSLYRDRGPYEQYF
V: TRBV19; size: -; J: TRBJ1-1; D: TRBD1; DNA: TGTGCCAGCGGGGACAGGGGGTCCTCTGAAGCTTTCTTT; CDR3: CASGDRGSSEAFF
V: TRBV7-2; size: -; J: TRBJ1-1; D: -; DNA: TGTGCCAGCAGCTTAGCTGGGGGCCCCGAAGCTTTCTTT; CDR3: CASSLAGGPEAFF
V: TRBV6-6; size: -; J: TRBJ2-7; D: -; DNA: TGTGCCAGCAAACAGGGTACCTACGAGCAGTACTTC; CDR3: CASKQGTYEQYF
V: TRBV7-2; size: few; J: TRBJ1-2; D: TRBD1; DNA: TGTGCCAGCAGCTGGGACAGTTACTATGGCTACACCTTC; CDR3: CASSWDSYYGYTF
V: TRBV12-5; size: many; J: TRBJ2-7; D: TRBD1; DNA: TGTGCTAGTGGCTACCCGGGACAGGGTATCTCCTACGAGCAGTACTTC; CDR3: CASGYPGQGISYEQYF
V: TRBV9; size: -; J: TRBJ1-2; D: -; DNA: TGTGCCGGCAGCGGGGACATCTATGGCTACACCTTC; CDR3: CAGSGDIYGYTF
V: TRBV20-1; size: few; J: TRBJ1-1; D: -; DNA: TGCGGCTGCCTTGGTTTGAACACTGAAGCTTTCTTT; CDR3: CGCLGLNTEAFF
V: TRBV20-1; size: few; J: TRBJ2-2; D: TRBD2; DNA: TGCAGTGCTAGCCCATACCCCGGGGGGACCGGGGAGCTGTTTTTT; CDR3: CSASPYPGGTGELFF
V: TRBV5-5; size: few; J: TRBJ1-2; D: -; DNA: TGTGCCAGCAGCCCCGGGGACAACCTTAACTATGGCTACACCTTC; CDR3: CASSPGDNLNYGYTF
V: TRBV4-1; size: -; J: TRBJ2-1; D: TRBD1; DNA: TGCGCCAGCAGCCAAGGACGCTTCGGGACAGGGGGCTTTGAGCAGTTCTTC; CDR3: CASSQGRFGTGGFEQFF
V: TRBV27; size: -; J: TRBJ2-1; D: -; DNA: TGTGCCAGCAGTTTAGATTTTGGGGGGCAGGTGTACAATGAGCAGTTCTTC; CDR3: CASSLDFGGQVYNEQFF
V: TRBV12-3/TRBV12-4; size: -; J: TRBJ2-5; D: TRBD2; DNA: TGTGCCAGCAACCTTGGGAGGGTGGGAGAGACCCAGTACTTC; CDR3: CASNLGRVGETQYF
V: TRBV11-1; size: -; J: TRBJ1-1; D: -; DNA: TGTGCCAGCAGCCCTCCAGTGCGGATTAAAGCTTTCTTT; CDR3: CASSPPVRIKAFF
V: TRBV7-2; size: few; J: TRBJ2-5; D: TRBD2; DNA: TGTGCCAGCAGCTTAGAAATAGCGGGGGGGCAAGAGACCCAGTACTTC; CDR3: CASSLEIAGGQETQYF
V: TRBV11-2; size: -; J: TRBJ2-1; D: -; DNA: TGTGCCAGCAGCGATAGATATTCAGGCAATGAGCAGTTCTTC; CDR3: CASSDRYSGNEQFF
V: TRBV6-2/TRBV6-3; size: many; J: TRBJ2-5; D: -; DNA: TGTGCCAGCAGTTACCCCCAGGGCCAAGAGACCCAGTACTTC; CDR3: CASSYPQGQETQYF
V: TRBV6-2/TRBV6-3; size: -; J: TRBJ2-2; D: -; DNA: TGTGCCAGCAGTTACCAGTACACCGGGGAGCTGTTTTTT; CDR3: CASSYQYTGELFF
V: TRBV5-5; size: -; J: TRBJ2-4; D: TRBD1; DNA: TGTGCCAGCAGCTCGGAGACAGGGGTTATAAAGAATGAGCAGTACTTC; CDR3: CASSSETGVIKNEQYF
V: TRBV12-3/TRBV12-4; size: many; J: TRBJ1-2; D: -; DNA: TGTGCCAGCAGCCGACAGACAACTAACTATGGCTACACCTTC; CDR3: CASSRQTTNYGYTF
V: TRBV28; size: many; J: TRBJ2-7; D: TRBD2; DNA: TGTGCCAGCACCCCGACTAGCGAGGGCTCCTACGAGCAGTACTTC; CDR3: CASTPTSEGSYEQYF
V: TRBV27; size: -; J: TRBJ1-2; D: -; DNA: TGTGCCAGCAGTGTAAACCCCAGTCGGATTTATGGCTGCACCTTC; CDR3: CASSVNPSRIYGCTF
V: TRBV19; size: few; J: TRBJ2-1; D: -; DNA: TGTGCCAGTAGTATGTCCGGGATGGATGAGCAGTTCTTC; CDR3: CASSMSGMDEQFF
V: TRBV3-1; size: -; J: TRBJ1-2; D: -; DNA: TGTGCCAGCAGCCGTTTAGAAGGACTTAACTATGGCTACACCTTC; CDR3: CASSRLEGLNYGYTF
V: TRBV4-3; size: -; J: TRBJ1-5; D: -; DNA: TGCGCCAGCAGCCAAGACATCTGGCAGCCCCAGCATTTT; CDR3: CASSQDIWQPQHF
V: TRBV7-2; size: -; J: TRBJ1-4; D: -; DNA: TGTGCCAGCAGCCAAGGGAGTCCCCATGAAAAACTGTTTTTT; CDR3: CASSQGSPHEKLFF
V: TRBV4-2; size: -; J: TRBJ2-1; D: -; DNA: TGTGCCAGCAGCCAAGATCCCCGTGAGCAGTTCTTC; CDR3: CASSQDPREQFF
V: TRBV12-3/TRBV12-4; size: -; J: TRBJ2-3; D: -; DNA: TGTGCCAGCAGTCCCACCAGACGCACAGATACGCAGTATTTT; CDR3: CASSPTRRTDTQYF
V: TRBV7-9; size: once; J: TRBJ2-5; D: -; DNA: TGTGCCAGCAGCTTAGTAGAGCGTCCCTACGGGCAGTACTTC; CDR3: CASSLVERPYGQYF
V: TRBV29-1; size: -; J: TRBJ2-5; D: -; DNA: TGCAGCGTTATGGGGGTCGAGACCCAGTACTTC; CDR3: CSVMGVETQYF
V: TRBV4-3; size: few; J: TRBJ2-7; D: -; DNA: TGCGCCAGCAGCCAATACGGGCAGGGGGGTTACGAGCAGTACTTC; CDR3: CASSQYGQGGYEQYF
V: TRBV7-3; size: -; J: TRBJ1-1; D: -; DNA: TGTGCCAGCAGCTTAGGCAATGAGAACACTGAAGCTTTCTTT; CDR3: CASSLGNENTEAFF
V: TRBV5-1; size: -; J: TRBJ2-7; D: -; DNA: TGCGCCAGCAGAAGAGGGGTGGACGAGCAGTACTTC; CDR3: CASRRGVDEQYF
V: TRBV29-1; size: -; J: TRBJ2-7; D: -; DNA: TGCAGCGCGGGCGGAGGAGGGGACTCCTACGAGCAGTACTTC; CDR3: CSAGGGGDSYEQYF
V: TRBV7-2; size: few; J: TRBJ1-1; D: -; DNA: TGTGCCAGCAGCTTACGGGGGGCGAACACTGAAGCTTTCTTT; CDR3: CASSLRGANTEAFF
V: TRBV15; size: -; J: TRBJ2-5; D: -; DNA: TGTACCACCAGCGTAAAGGGGCATGAGCAGTACTTC; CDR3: CTTSVKGHEQYF
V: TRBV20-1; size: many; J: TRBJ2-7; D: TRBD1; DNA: TGCAGTGCTAGAGACTCCGGACAGGGGTCCTACGAGCAGTACTTC; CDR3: CSARDSGQGSYEQYF
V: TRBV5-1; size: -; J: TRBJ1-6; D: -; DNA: TGCGCCAGCAGCTTGCAGGGCATGAATTCACCCCTCCACTTT; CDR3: CASSLQGMNSPLHF
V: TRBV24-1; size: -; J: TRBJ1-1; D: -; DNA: TGTGCCACCAGTGATGGCAGAGAAGCTTTCTTT; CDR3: CATSDGREAFF
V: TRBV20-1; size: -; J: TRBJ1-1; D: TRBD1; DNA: TGCAGTGCTAGAGAACAGGGGGAGGCTGAAGCTTTCTTT; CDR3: CSAREQGEAEAFF
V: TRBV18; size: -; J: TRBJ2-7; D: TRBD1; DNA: TGTGCCAGCTCACCCAGACAGGGTGCCGCCCCTACCTACGAGCAGTACTTC; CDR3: CASSPRQGAAPTYEQYF
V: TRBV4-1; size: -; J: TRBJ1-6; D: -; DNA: TGCGCCAGCAGCCAAGGGGGTACGAATAATTCACCCCTCCACTTT; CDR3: CASSQGGTNNSPLHF
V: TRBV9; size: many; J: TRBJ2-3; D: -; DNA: TGTGCCAGCAGCGTAGAGGGCAGCACAGATACGCAGTATTTT; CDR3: CASSVEGSTDTQYF
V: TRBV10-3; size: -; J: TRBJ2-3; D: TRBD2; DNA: TGTGCCATCAGGACTAGCGGGCAGGGGGATACGCAGTATTTT; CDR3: CAIRTSGQGDTQYF
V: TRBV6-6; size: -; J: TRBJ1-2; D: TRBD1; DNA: TGTGCCAGCAGTCCTACTGAGGGGGCCGGGGGTTACACCTTC; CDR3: CASSPTEGAGGYTF
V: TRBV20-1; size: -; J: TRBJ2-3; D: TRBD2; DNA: TGCAGTGCTAGACTAGCGGGAGCAGATACGCAGTATTTT; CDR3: CSARLAGADTQYF